This entry concerns a single T cell receptor (beta chain). The data stem from a study of blood T cell repertoires in COVID-19. Original handling: It was from reference gene primer amplification that nucleated cell counts were estimated. Some clones are missing from TCRdb's copy, which holds only in-frame ones; the method was immunoSEQ multiplex PCR. V, J and clone size were drawn from that table, and D and trimming were deduced from the DNA. This repertoire shows about 180,000 clones, 82% found once; its top ten account for 15% to 20%. The sample consisted of PBMCs or T cells enriched from blood (not recorded which). This TCR derives from a man between 60 and 75 years old who had recovered from COVID-19.

CDR3 nucleotides: TGTGCCAGCAGCGTAGCGGGACAGGGTGATGACTATGGCTACACCTTC. Residues: CASSVAGQGDDYGYTF. This chain uses TRBV9 with TRBJ1-2; 9 bases fit TRBD1. Germline assignment: CDR1 SGDLS and CDR2 YYNGEE. This CDR3 has 16 residues. Germline trimming cut 0 bases from V and 3 bases from J; bases unmatched to any gene: 6.